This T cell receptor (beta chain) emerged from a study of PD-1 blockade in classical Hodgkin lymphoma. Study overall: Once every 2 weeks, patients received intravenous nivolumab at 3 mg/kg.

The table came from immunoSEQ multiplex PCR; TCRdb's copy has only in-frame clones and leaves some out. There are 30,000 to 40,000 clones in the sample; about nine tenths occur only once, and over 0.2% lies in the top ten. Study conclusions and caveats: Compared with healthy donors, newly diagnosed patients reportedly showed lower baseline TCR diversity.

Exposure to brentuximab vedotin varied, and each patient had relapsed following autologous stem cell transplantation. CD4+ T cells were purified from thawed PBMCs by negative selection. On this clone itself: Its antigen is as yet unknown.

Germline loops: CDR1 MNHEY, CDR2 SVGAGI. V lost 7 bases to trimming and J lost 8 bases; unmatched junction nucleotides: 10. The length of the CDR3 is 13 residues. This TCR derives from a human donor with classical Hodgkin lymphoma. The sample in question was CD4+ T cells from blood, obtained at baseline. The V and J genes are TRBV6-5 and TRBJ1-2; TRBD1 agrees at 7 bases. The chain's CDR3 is CASKKSGGGGYTF. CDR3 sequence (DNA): TGTGCCAGCAAGAAGTCAGGGGGAGGCGGCTACACCTTC.